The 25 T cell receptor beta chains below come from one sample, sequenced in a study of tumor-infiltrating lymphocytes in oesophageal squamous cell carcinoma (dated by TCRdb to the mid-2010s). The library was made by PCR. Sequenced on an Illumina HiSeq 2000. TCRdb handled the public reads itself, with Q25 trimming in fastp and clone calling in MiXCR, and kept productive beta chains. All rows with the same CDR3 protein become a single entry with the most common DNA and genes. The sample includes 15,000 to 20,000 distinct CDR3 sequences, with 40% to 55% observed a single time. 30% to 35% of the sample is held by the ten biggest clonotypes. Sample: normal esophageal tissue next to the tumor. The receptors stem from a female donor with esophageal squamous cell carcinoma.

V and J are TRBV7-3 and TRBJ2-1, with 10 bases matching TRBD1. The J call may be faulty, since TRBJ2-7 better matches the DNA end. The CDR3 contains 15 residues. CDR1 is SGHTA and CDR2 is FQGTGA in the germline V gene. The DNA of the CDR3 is TGTGCCAGCAGCCCCGCCGGGACAGGGGTCAATGAGCAGTACTTC. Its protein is CASSPAGTGVNEQYF.

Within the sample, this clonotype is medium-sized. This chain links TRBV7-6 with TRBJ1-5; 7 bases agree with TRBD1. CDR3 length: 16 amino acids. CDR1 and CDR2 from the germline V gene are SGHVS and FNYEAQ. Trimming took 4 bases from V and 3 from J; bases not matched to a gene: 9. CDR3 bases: TGTGCCAGCAGCTCGGCAGGGGGTCTCCACAATCAGCCCCAGCATTTT. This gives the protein CASSSAGGLHNQPQHF.

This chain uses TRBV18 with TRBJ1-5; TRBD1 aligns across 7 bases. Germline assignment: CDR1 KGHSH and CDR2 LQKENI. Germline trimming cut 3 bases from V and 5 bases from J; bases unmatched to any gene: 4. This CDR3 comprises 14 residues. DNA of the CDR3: TGTGCCAGCTCACCGACAGGGATGGATCAGCCCCAGCATTTT. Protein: CASSPTGMDQPQHF.

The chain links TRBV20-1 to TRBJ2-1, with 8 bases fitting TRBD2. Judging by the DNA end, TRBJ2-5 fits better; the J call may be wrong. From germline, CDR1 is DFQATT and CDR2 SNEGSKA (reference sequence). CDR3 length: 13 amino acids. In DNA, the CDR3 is TGCAGTGCTAGCCTAGCGGGTCAAGAGACCCAGTACTTC. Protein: CSASLAGQETQYF.

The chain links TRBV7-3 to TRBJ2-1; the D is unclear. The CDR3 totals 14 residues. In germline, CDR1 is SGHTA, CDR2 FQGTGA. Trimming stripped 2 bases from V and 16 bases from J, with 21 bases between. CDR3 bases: TGTGCCAGCAGCTTACTCAGCCTGAACACTGAAGCTTTCTTC. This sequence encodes CASSLLSLNTEAFF.

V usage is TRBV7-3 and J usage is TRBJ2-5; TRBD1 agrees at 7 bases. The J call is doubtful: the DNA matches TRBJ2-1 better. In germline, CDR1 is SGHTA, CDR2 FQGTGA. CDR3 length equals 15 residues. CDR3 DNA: TGTGCCAGCAGCCCGGACAGGACGGCCTACAATGAGCAGTTCTTC. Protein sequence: CASSPDRTAYNEQFF.

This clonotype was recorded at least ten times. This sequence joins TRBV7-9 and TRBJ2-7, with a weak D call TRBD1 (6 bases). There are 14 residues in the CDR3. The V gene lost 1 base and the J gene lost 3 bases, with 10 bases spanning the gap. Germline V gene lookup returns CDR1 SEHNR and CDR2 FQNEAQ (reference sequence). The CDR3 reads CASSLEQGHYEQYF. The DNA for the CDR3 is TGTGCCAGCAGCTTAGAACAGGGCCACTACGAGCAGTACTTC.

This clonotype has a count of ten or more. The chain's CDR3 is CASSDEFGAETQYF. CDR3 in DNA: TGTGCCAGCAGTGACGAGTTTGGGGCGGAGACCCAGTACTTC. This sequence joins TRBV2 and TRBJ2-5; D may be TRBD1 (5 bases). V was clipped by 3 bases and J by 5 bases, with 13 bases between them. The CDR3 extends over 14 amino acids. Per the germline V gene, CDR1 is SNHLY and CDR2 is FYNNEI.

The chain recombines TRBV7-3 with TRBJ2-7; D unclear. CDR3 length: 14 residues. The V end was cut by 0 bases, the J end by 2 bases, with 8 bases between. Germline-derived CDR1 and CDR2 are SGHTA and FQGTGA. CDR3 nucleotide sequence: TGTGCCAGCAGCTTAACGGGTTCCCCCTACGAGCAGTACTTC. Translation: CASSLTGSPYEQYF.

This CDR3 reads CASSYQGNYGYTF. CDR3 DNA: TGTGCCAGCAGTTACCAAGGGAACTATGGCTACACCTTC. The chain uses TRBV6-1 and TRBJ2-4; D unresolved. The DNA end lines up better with TRBJ1-2; the J call may be wrong. CDR3 length: 13 residues. The germline CDR1 and CDR2 sequences are MNHNS and SASEGT.

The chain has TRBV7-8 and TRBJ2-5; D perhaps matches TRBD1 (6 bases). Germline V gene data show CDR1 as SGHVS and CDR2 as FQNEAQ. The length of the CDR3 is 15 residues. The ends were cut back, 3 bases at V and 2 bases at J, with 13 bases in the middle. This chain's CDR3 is CASSFNGQLQETQYF. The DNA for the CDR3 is TGTGCCAGCAGCTTTAACGGACAGCTTCAAGAGACCCAGTACTTC.

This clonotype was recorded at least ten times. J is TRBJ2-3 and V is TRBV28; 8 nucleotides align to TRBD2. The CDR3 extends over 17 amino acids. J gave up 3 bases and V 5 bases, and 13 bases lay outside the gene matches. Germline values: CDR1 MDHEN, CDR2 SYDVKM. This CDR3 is CASSPRSGGRMTDTQYF. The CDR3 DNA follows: TGTGCCAGCAGTCCCAGATCGGGCGGGAGGATGACAGATACGCAGTATTTT.

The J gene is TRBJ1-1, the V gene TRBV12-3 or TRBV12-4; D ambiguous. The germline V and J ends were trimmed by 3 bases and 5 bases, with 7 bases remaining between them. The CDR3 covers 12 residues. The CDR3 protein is CASSFEGTEAFF. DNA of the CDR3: TGTGCCAGCAGTTTCGAGGGAACTGAAGCTTTCTTT.

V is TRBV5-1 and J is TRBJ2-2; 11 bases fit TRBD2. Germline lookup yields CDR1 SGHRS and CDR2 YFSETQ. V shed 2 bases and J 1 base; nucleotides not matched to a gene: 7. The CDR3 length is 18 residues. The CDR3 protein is CASSFGLAGGRNTGELFF. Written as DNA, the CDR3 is TGCGCCAGCAGCTTCGGTCTAGCGGGGGGTCGGAACACCGGGGAGCTGTTTTTT.

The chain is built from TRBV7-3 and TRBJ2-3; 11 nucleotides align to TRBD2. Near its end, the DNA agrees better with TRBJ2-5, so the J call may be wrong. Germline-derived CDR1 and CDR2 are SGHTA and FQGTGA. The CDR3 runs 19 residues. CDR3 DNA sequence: TGTGCCAGCAGCTTAAGGGGGCCTATAGCGGGGGGGTACTCTGAGACCCAGTACTTC. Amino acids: CASSLRGPIAGGYSETQYF.

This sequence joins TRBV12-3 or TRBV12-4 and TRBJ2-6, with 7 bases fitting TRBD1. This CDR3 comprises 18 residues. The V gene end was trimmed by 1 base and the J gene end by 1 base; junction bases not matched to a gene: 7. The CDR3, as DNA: TGTGCCAGCAGTTTAGGAGGGGGCCCTAGGTCTGGGGCCAACGTCCTGACTTTC. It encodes CASSLGGGPRSGANVLTF.

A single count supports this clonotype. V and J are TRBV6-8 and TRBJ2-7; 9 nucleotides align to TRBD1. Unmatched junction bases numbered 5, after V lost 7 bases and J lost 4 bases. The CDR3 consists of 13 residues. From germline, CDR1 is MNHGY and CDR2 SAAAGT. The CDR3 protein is CASKHGQGYEQYF. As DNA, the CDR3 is TGTGCCAGCAAGCATGGACAGGGGTACGAGCAGTACTTC.

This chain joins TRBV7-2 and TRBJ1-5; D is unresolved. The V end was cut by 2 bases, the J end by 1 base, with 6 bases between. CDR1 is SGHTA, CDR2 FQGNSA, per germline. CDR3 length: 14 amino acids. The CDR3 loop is CASSLFGSNQPQHF. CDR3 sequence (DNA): TGTGCCAGCAGCTTATTTGGAAGCAATCAGCCCCAGCATTTT.

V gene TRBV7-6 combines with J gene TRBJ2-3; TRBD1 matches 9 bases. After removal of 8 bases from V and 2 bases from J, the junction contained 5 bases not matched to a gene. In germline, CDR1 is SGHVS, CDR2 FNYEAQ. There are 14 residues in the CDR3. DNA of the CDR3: TGTGCCAGCTCACAGGGGGCCACCACAGATACGCAGTATTTT. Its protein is CASSQGATTDTQYF.

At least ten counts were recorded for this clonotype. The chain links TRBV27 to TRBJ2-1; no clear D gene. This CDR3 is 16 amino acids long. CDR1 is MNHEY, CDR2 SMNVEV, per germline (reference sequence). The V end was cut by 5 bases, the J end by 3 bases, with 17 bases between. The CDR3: CASSPLRHRYYNEQFF. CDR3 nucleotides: TGTGCCAGCAGTCCCCTCCGGCACAGATACTACAATGAGCAGTTCTTC.

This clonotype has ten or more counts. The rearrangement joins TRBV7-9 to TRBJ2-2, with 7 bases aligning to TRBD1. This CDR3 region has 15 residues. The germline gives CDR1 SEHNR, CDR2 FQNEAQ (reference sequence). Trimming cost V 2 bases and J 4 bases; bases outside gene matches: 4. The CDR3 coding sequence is TGTGCCAGCAGCTTACCGACAGGGCCCACCGGGGAGCTGTTTTTT. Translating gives CASSLPTGPTGELFF.

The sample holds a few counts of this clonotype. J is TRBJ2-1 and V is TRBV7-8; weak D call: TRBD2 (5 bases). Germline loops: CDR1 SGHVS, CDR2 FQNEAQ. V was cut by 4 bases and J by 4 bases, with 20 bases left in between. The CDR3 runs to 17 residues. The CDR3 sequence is CASSSVRGGSRYNEQFF. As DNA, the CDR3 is TGTGCCAGCAGCTCCGTCCGGGGTGGTTCAAGGTACAATGAGCAGTTCTTC.

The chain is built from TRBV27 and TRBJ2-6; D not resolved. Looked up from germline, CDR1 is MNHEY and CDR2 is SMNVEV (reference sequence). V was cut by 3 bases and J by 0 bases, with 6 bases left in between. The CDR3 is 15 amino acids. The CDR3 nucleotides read TGTGCCAGCAGTTTCTGGGGCTCTGGGGCCAACGTCCTGACTTTC. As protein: CASSFWGSGANVLTF. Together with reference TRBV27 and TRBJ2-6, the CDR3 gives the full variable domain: EAQVTQNPRYLITVTGKKLTVTCSQNMNHEYMSWYRQDPGLGLRQIYYSMNVEVTDKGDVPEGYKVSRKEKRNFPLILESPSPNQTSLYFCASSFWGSGANVLTFGAGSRLTVL.

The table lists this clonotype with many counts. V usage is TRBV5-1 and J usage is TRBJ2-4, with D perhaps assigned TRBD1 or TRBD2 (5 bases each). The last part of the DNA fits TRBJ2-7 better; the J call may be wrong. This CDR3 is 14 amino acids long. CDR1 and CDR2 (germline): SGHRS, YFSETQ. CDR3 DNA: TGCGCCAGCAGCCCGAGGGGCAGGCCCTACGAGCAGTACTTC. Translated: CASSPRGRPYEQYF.

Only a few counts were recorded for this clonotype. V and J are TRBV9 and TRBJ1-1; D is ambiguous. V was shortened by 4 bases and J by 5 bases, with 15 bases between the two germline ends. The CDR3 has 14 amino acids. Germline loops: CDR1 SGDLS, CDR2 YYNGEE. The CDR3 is CASSLSGLGTEAFF. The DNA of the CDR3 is TGTGCCAGCAGCCTCTCTGGCCTAGGGACTGAAGCTTTCTTT.